This T cell receptor beta chain was documented in a study of T cell responses to AZD1222 COVID-19 vaccine. A remark on this clone: Its antigen remains unidentified.

The analysis combined second doses at about 4 or about 12 weeks. Study outcomes and limitations: Clonal diversity may have been underestimated, and the donors were mostly white British, with more females than males.

Clones were sequenced by immunoSEQ multiplex PCR, and TCRdb holds only the in-frame ones, with some missing. Of more than 150,000 clones listed, about 89% are singletons. The CDR3 loop spans 16 amino acids. In germline, CDR1 is MDHEN, CDR2 SYDVKM. V gave up 8 bases and J gave up 4 bases, with 20 bases separating them. The receptor's source is an adult who received the AZD1222 COVID-19 vaccine. This rearrangement joins TRBV28 to TRBJ1-4, with D maybe TRBD1 (5 bases). The source was peripheral blood, collected 28 days after the second AZD1222 dose. CDR3 nucleotide sequence: TGTGCCAGCCGCGCTTCGACAGCCGACTATAATGAAAAACTGTTTTTT. It encodes CASRASTADYNEKLFF.